The 29 T cell receptor beta chains reported below all come from one sample, sequenced in a study of CDR3 diversity in severe acne. MiXCR was run by TCRdb on the PCR reads, yielding one entry per CDR3 protein. The profile covers about 97,000 distinct CDR3 sequences, with 51% appearing a single time and over 10% taken by the ten largest. The specimen sequenced was blood. The receptors stem from a male donor with acne.

This clonotype has ten or more counts. The genes are TRBV25-1 and TRBJ1-1; no reliable D call. The CDR3 length is 14 residues. Germline V gene lookup returns CDR1 MGHDK and CDR2 SYGVNS. Trimming took off 0 bases at V and 3 bases at J, with 8 bases between the two ends. CDR3 loop: CASSEYGIDTEAFF. CDR3 nucleotides: TGTGCCAGCAGTGAATACGGAATAGACACTGAAGCTTTCTTT.

Note on this clonotype: A much larger clone differs from this one at a single base, so this may be a read error. This chain uses TRBV28 with TRBJ2-7; D uncertain. Germline assignment: CDR1 MDHEN and CDR2 SYDVKM. The CDR3 is 12 amino acids. V lost 6 bases, J lost 3 bases, and 9 bases lay in between. This CDR3 is CASRLNFYEQYF. CDR3 in DNA: TGTGCCAGCAGGTTGAACTTCTACGAGCAGTACTTC.

This clonotype appeared a single time. The V call is TRBV28, the J call TRBJ2-2; TRBD2 aligns across 8 bases. V shed 7 bases and J 7 bases; nucleotides not matched to a gene: 8. Per germline, CDR1 MDHEN and CDR2 SYDVKM. The CDR3 runs to 14 residues. This CDR3 reads CASTQRGTSGELFF. The CDR3 bases are TGTGCCAGCACCCAGAGGGGGACTAGCGGGGAGCTGTTTTTT. Full variable domain (outside the CDR3, taken from reference TRBV28 and TRBJ2-2): DVKVTQSSRYLVKRTGEKVFLECVQDMDHENMFWYRQDPGLGLRLIYFSYDVKMKEKGDIPEGYSVSREKKERFSLILESASTNQTSMYLCASTQRGTSGELFFGEGSRLTVL.

This clonotype was observed a few times. The V call is TRBV2, the J call TRBJ1-6, with TRBD1 matching 10 bases. The germline V gene encodes CDR1 SNHLY and CDR2 FYNNEI. The CDR3 has 14 amino acids. The DNA of the CDR3 is TGTGGCAGAAGCTTGGGGACAGGGGATTCACCCCTCCACTTT. It encodes CGRSLGTGDSPLHF.

This clonotype was detected many times. The rearrangement links TRBV25-1 to TRBJ1-3; no clear D gene. This CDR3 is built from 15 residues. CDR1 and CDR2 from the germline V gene are MGHDK and SYGVNS. Trimming removed 3 bases from V and 0 bases from J, with 9 bases in between. CDR3 region: CASSDAGDSGNTIYF. The CDR3 DNA is TGTGCCAGCAGTGACGCGGGAGACTCTGGAAACACCATATATTTT.

The chain recombines TRBV29-1 with TRBJ2-1; 10 nucleotides match TRBD2. CDR1 and CDR2 (germline): SQVTM, ANQGSEA. The CDR3 is 12 residues long. V gave up 5 bases and J gave up 7 bases; unmatched junction bases: 2. CDR3 coding DNA: TGCAGCGTTAGCGGGAGGGATAATGAGCAGTTCTTC. Translation gives CSVSGRDNEQFF.

This chain links TRBV12-3 or TRBV12-4 with TRBJ1-5; 7 bases match TRBD1. J was trimmed by 5 bases and V by 8 bases; bases with no gene match: 6. The CDR3 runs to 13 residues. The CDR3 nucleotides read TGTGCCAGCGTTGGACAGGCACATCAGCCCCAGCATTTT. Translated: CASVGQAHQPQHF.

Points on this clonotype: The DNA is left out, because the CDR3 cannot be placed on it with certainty; the CDR3 is given as TCRdb lists it. This sequence joins TRBV20-1 and TRBJ2-5. Germline CDR1 DFQATT, CDR2 SNEGSKA (reference sequence). The length of the CDR3 is 20 amino acids, counting both ends. The CDR3 sequence: CSASRATNEKLFFGSGTQYF.

This clonotype has at least ten counts. The CDR3 loop is CAISRDRGDGNTIYF. The DNA for the CDR3 is TGTGCCATCAGCCGGGACAGGGGGGACGGAAACACCATATATTTT. The rearrangement uses TRBV10-3 and TRBJ1-3, with 11 bases aligning to TRBD1. Germline CDR1 and CDR2: ENHRY and SYGVKD. CDR3 length: 15 amino acids. The V and J ends lost 6 bases and 4 bases, in that order; junction bases with no gene match: 5.

Concerning this clonotype itself: A clone one base away is much larger, so this may be a read error. The rearrangement joins TRBV6-5 to TRBJ2-2; 8 positions agree with TRBD2. Germline-derived CDR1 and CDR2 are MNHEY and SVGAGI. The CDR3 loop spans 13 amino acids. The CDR3 loop is CAGFRGGTGEPFF. In nucleotides, the CDR3 is TGTGCCGGTTTCCGGGGGGGCACCGGGGAGCCGTTTTTT.

This clonotype was seen only once. This sequence joins TRBV7-2 and TRBJ1-4, with no clear D. The V end lost 5 bases, the J end lost 5 bases, and 12 bases lay between the germline ends. Germline assignment: CDR1 SGHTA and CDR2 FQGNSA. This CDR3 spans 14 amino acids. CDR3 in amino acids: CASSPAGRNEKLFF. For the CDR3, the DNA is TGTGCCAGCAGCCCCGCCGGACGGAATGAAAAACTGTTTTTT.

This clonotype was picked up a small number of times. The genes are TRBV4-1 and TRBJ2-1, with D possibly matching TRBD2 (7 bases). The CDR3 extends over 16 amino acids. Trimming shortened V by 3 bases and J by 9 bases, and 21 bases separated the two germline ends. Germline V CDR1 and CDR2: MGHRA, YSYEKL. The CDR3 is CASSQWSAGAEGEQFF. In nucleotides, the CDR3 is TGCGCCAGCAGCCAGTGGTCGGCGGGGGCCGAGGGTGAGCAGTTCTTC.

This clonotype was detected many times. The chain carries TRBV2 and TRBJ2-7; 14 bases map to TRBD2. V shed 9 bases and J 7 bases; nucleotides not matched to a gene: 14. From germline, CDR1 is SNHLY and CDR2 FYNNEI. The CDR3 sequence is 16 residues long. Here the CDR3 reads CARRKGTSGSSGEQYF. CDR3 coding DNA: TGTGCCAGACGGAAAGGGACTAGCGGGAGCTCGGGGGAGCAGTACTTC.

This clonotype occurred a few times. CDR3 residues: CASSESPRQSRKGEYQETQYF. The DNA for the CDR3 is TGTGCCAGCAGTGAATCACCTCGACAGTCTAGGAAGGGGGAGTACCAAGAGACCCAGTACTTC. The J gene is TRBJ2-5, the V gene TRBV25-1; perhaps TRBD1 as D (6 bases). Trimming pared 1 base from V and 0 bases from J, leaving 27 bases between. This CDR3 spans 21 amino acids. Germline CDR1 and CDR2: MGHDK and SYGVNS.

The chain couples TRBV7-2 to TRBJ2-3, with 13 bases matching TRBD2. V lost 3 bases to trimming and J lost 11 bases; unmatched junction nucleotides: 8. Germline CDR1 and CDR2: SGHTA and FQGNSA. The CDR3 length is 15 residues. This chain's CDR3 is CASSLWTSGSGEQYF. Here the CDR3 DNA reads TGTGCCAGCAGCTTGTGGACTAGCGGGAGTGGTGAGCAGTATTTT.

The rearrangement uses TRBV9 and TRBJ2-7; tentative D call: TRBD2 (5 bases). Trimming took off 4 bases at V and 3 bases at J, with 17 bases between the two ends. There are 15 residues in the CDR3. Germline CDR1 and CDR2: SGDLS and YYNGEE. Here the CDR3 reads CASSPRPLDYYEQYF. CDR3 nucleotides: TGTGCCAGCAGCCCTCGGCCACTAGATTACTACGAGCAGTACTTC. Full variable domain (outside the CDR3, taken from reference TRBV9 and TRBJ2-7): DSGVTQTPKHLITATGQRVTLRCSPRSGDLSVYWYQQSLDQGLQFLIQYYNGEERAKGNILERFSAQQFPDLHSELNLSSLELGDSALYFCASSPRPLDYYEQYFGPGTRLTVT.

The gene calls are TRBV5-1 and TRBJ2-7; 10 bases are shared with TRBD2. V lost 3 bases and J lost 3; bases outside the gene matches: 6. The germline V gene encodes CDR1 SGHRS and CDR2 YFSETQ. The CDR3 sequence is 15 residues long. Here the CDR3 reads CASSSSGRAVYEQYF. DNA of the CDR3: TGCGCCAGCAGCTCGAGCGGGAGGGCAGTCTACGAGCAGTACTTC.

A note on this clonotype: The junction does not match germline at one end; this may be a read error. The chain carries TRBV25-1 and TRBJ2-7; TRBD2 might be the D (6 bases). This CDR3 spans 18 amino acids. Germline V gives CDR1 MGHDK, CDR2 SYGVNS. The CDR3 region has the DNA TGTGTCAGCAGAAACATCGGGGGTGCACCTCCGTGCTCCTACGAGCAGTACTTC. This encodes CVSRNIGGAPPCSYEQYF.

A remark on this clonotype: Mismatch with germline at one junction end may stem from a read error. CDR3 protein: CTSSDSGGGTDTQYF. For the CDR3, the DNA is TGTACCAGCAGTGACTCTGGTGGGGGCACAGATACGCAGTATTTT. V and J are TRBV6-4 and TRBJ2-3; unclear D gene. The CDR3 consists of 15 residues. Germline CDR1 is MRHNA and CDR2 is SNTAGT.

This clonotype was recorded at least ten times. J is TRBJ1-1 and V is TRBV7-9; D is unclear. Per germline, CDR1 SEHNR and CDR2 FQNEAQ (reference sequence). V dropped 5 bases and J dropped 6 bases, with 10 bases sitting between them. The length of the CDR3 is 12 residues. For the CDR3, the DNA is TGTGCCAGCAGCCCGATCGTCCCTGAAGCTTTCTTT. Its translation: CASSPIVPEAFF.

Relative to its sample, this clonotype is medium-sized (0.01 to 0.1%). This chain links TRBV5-1 with TRBJ1-2, with D possibly TRBD1 on 5 matching bases. The CDR3 spans 14 residues. With 0 bases removed from V and 5 bases from J, the gap between germline ends came to 11 bases. The germline gives CDR1 SGHRS, CDR2 YFSETQ. The CDR3 coding sequence is TGCGCCAGCAGCTTGGCGACAGACCTTTATGGCTACACCTTC. It yields the protein CASSLATDLYGYTF.

With respect to this clonotype: Possible read error: a much larger clone is one base away. The V and J genes are TRBV7-3 and TRBJ1-5; no clear D gene. The V gene lost 4 bases and the J gene lost 3 bases, with 13 bases spanning the gap. The CDR3 loop spans 15 amino acids. From germline, CDR1 is SGHTA and CDR2 FQGTGA. The CDR3 DNA reads TGTGCCAGCAGCTCTGGGCAGATTCTCAATCAGCCCCAGCATTTT. Its translation: CASSSGQILNQPQHF.

This chain connects TRBV27 to TRBJ1-1; TRBD1 might be the D (5 bases). This CDR3 spans 13 amino acids. Germline V gene lookup returns CDR1 MNHEY and CDR2 SMNVEV (reference sequence). The ends were cut back, 2 bases at V and 11 bases at J, with 15 bases in the middle. The CDR3 region has the DNA TGTGCCAGCAGTTTAAACGGCAGGGTTGGTGCTTTCTTT. Translated, it gives CASSLNGRVGAFF.

The V call is TRBV5-5, the J call TRBJ2-7; tentatively, D is TRBD2 (6 bases). V was clipped by 2 bases and J by 4 bases, with 13 bases between them. Germline CDR1 is SGHKS and CDR2 is YYEKEE (reference sequence). The CDR3 is 14 amino acids. CDR3 protein: CASSFLTGVYEQYF. CDR3 DNA: TGTGCCAGCAGCTTCCTAACGGGAGTATACGAGCAGTACTTC.

In regard to this clonotype: Relative to the germline gene, one junction end is altered; a read error may explain this. The rearrangement links TRBV10-3 to TRBJ1-5; 7 nucleotides agree with TRBD1. Germline loops: CDR1 ENHRY, CDR2 SYGVKD. This CDR3 has 14 amino acids. The CDR3 is CASSEGGGSQPQHF. In DNA form, the CDR3 reads TGTGCCAGCAGTGAAGGAGGGGGCAGTCAGCCCCAGCATTTT.

This clonotype occurred many times. The V call is TRBV5-8, the J call TRBJ2-7; 8 nucleotides match TRBD1. Unmatched junction bases numbered 7, after V lost 5 bases and J lost 3 bases. The CDR3 has 14 residues. Germline V gene data show CDR1 as SGHTS and CDR2 as YDEGEE. The CDR3 DNA is TGTGCCAGCAGTCCGGGACAGGCTTACTACGAGCAGTACTTC. Its protein is CASSPGQAYYEQYF.

The chain employs TRBV20-1 and TRBJ2-3, with 12 bases that match TRBD2. The germline V gene has CDR1 DFQATT and CDR2 SNEGSKA (reference sequence). The CDR3 length is 15 residues. V shed 3 bases and J 0 bases; nucleotides not matched to a gene: 1. The CDR3: CSASGTSGSTDTQYF. The CDR3 DNA reads as TGCAGTGCTAGCGGGACTAGCGGGAGCACAGATACGCAGTATTTT.

This CDR3 is CATGLIGFEQPQHF. CDR3 nucleotide sequence: TGTGCCACTGGGCTGATAGGGTTCGAACAGCCCCAGCATTTT. V usage is TRBV10-3 and J usage is TRBJ1-5; D gene uncertain. This CDR3 spans 14 amino acids. V lost 10 bases and J 7 bases, leaving 20 bases between the germline ends. Germline CDR1 is ENHRY and CDR2 is SYGVKD.

The sample holds many counts of this clonotype. The genes are TRBV5-8 and TRBJ2-1, with D maybe TRBD2 (6 bases). Germline V gene sequence: CDR1 SGHTS, CDR2 YDEGEE. The CDR3 consists of 16 residues. Trimming removed 4 bases at V and 1 base at J, with 15 bases between. DNA of the CDR3: TGTGCCAGCAGCGGAAAGGGACTTATTTCCTACAATGAGCAGTTCTTC. Residues: CASSGKGLISYNEQFF.